The T cell receptor (beta chain) under discussion was sequenced for a study of post-analysis software for immune sequencing data. Unique molecular identifiers tagged the TCR beta cDNA libraries. From 1 to 10 million T cells, 500,000 or so cDNA molecules were obtained. Via MiXCR, TCRdb re-called the PCR reads, giving one row per CDR3 protein. The sample has about 770,000 distinct CDR3 sequences, approximately 44% seen once. This clonotype occurred once. Its antigen is as yet unknown. Notes on the study in general: Included in a set of about five TRBV segments more frequent in patients than controls were TRBV5-6, TRBV5-1 and TRBV20-1.

CDR3 length: 12 residues. Trimming removed 7 bases from V and 12 bases from J, with 19 bases in between. The germline V gene has CDR1 DFQATT and CDR2 SNEGSKA (reference sequence). The rearrangement uses TRBV20-1 and TRBJ2-1; D may be TRBD2 (6 bases). This TCR was recovered from a girl under 18 with multiple sclerosis. Sequencing used blood. CDR3: CSVRDFREWQFF. The CDR3 DNA reads TGCAGTGTTCGGGACTTCAGGGAATGGCAGTTCTTC.